These 15 T cell receptor beta chains were sequenced from one sample in a study of blood T cell repertoires in COVID-19 (dated by TCRdb to the early 2020s). Receptors were amplified or captured by the immunoSEQ multiplex PCR assay. TCRdb carries this immuneACCESS record with in-frame sequences only. Its versions omit some clonotypes, under half of them owing to an unresolved V gene in the studies checked, with the rest unexplained. The sample table records roughly 150,000 clones; about 87% of these occur just once. 44% of the sample comes from the top ten. Sequencing input: peripheral blood. These receptors were collected from a human donor in a cohort sampled during active COVID-19.

The chain carries TRBV4-3 and TRBJ2-1; D is unresolved. CDR1 is LGHNA, CDR2 YSLEER, per germline. Deletions cut 3 bases from V and 14 bases from J, with 17 bases between. The CDR3 totals 13 residues. CDR3 bases: TGCGCCAGCAGCCAGGCACCTAGGTCGACCGAGTTCTTC. Translated: CASSQAPRSTEFF.

The count of this clone is one. V and J are TRBV7-3 and TRBJ2-5; maybe TRBD1 (5 bases). Trimming removed 2 bases at V and 4 bases at J, with 11 bases between. CDR3 length equals 14 residues. In germline, CDR1 is SGHTA, CDR2 FQGTGA. For the CDR3, the DNA is TGTGCCAGCAGCTTAGGCAGGGCTGGAGAGACCCAGTACTTC. Translation: CASSLGRAGETQYF.

CDR3 sequence: CSVVLRGNEQFF. DNA of the CDR3: TGCAGCGTGGTCCTGAGGGGGAATGAGCAGTTCTTC. The chain has TRBV29-1 and TRBJ2-1, with D possibly matching TRBD1 (6 bases). Germline lookup yields CDR1 SQVTM and CDR2 ANQGSEA. The CDR3 has 12 residues. Trimming removed 6 bases from V and 7 bases from J, with 13 bases in between.

This chain joins TRBV29-1 and TRBJ2-1; D may be TRBD2 (7 bases). V was pared by 3 bases and J by 8 bases, with 17 bases between. The V gene's germline CDR1 is SQVTM and CDR2 ANQGSEA. CDR3 length: 14 residues. The CDR3 bases are TGCAGCGTTGAGTTGGGGGGGCGATTCGATGAGCAGTTCTTC. It yields the protein CSVELGGRFDEQFF.

The chain joins TRBV7-2 to TRBJ1-2; possibly TRBD1 for D (5 bases). Between the trimmed V and J ends, which lost 7 bases and 5 bases, there was a span of 11 bases. This CDR3 comprises 12 residues. CDR1 and CDR2 from the germline V gene are SGHTA and FQGNSA. The CDR3 protein is CASTQGPYGYTF. CDR3 in DNA: TGTGCCAGCACGCAGGGTCCTTATGGCTACACCTTC.

The chain uses TRBV27 and TRBJ1-2; D may be TRBD1 (5 bases). V was pared by 3 bases and J by 8 bases, with 13 bases between. In germline, CDR1 is MNHEY, CDR2 SMNVEV (reference sequence). This CDR3 has 13 residues. DNA for the CDR3: TGTGCCAGCAGTTTTTCCCAGGGTGGGGGCTACACCTTC. Amino acids: CASSFSQGGGYTF.

This chain connects TRBV4-1 to TRBJ1-2, with TRBD1 identical over 7 bases. Germline assignment: CDR1 MGHRA and CDR2 YSYEKL. This CDR3 has 15 amino acids. The trim removed 3 bases at V and 2 bases at J, leaving 6 bases unmatched. The CDR3 here is CASSQGEQGNYGYTF. The CDR3 nucleotides are TGCGCCAGCAGCCAGGGTGAACAGGGGAACTATGGCTACACCTTC.

This chain uses TRBV7-3 with TRBJ2-1; 11 positions match TRBD2. Germline V gene sequence: CDR1 SGHTA, CDR2 FQGTGA. The CDR3 spans 16 residues. Trimming at V came to 4 bases and at J to 2 bases, leaving 4 bases not matched to a gene. CDR3 coding DNA: TGTGCCAGCAGCTCCATGGGACTAGCGGCCTACAATGAGCAGTTCTTC. Translating gives CASSSMGLAAYNEQFF.

The V and J genes are TRBV2 and TRBJ2-3, with D perhaps TRBD1 (5 bases). Germline values: CDR1 SNHLY, CDR2 FYNNEI. CDR3 length: 14 residues. V gave up 3 bases and J gave up 6 bases, with 13 bases separating them. The CDR3 loop is CASSDGALPDTQYF. The DNA of the CDR3 is TGTGCCAGCAGTGATGGGGCACTGCCTGATACGCAGTATTTT.

This chain links TRBV7-2 with TRBJ1-2, with D possibly TRBD1 on 6 matching bases. This CDR3 region has 14 residues. Per the germline V gene, CDR1 is SGHTA and CDR2 is FQGNSA. Trimming took 5 bases from V and 8 from J, leaving 18 bases between them. CDR3 sequence reads: CASSNPGGGGGYTF. CDR3 DNA sequence: TGTGCCAGCAGCAATCCCGGGGGGGGCGGCGGCTACACCTTC.

Only a few counts were recorded for this clone. The CDR3 nucleotides are TGCAGTGCCTCAGACAGGATCCAGTACTTC. Amino acids: CSASDRIQYF. The chain combines TRBV20-1 with TRBJ2-5; TRBD1 might be the D (6 bases). This CDR3 has 10 residues. Germline V gene data show CDR1 as DFQATT and CDR2 as SNEGSKA (reference sequence). Trimming removed 6 bases at V and 10 bases at J, with 12 bases between.

Remarks on this clone: The same CDR3 is also encoded by other DNA sequences in this sample. The chain employs TRBV3-1 (or the pseudogene TRBV3-2) and TRBJ1-6, with D uncertain. Per the germline V gene, CDR1 is LGHDT and CDR2 is YNNKEL (reference sequence). V lost 4 bases, J lost 8 bases, and 9 bases lay in between. The CDR3 runs 13 residues. The CDR3 nucleotides are TGTGCCAGCAGCCGAGACCGGGATTCACCCCTCCACTTT. Protein: CASSRDRDSPLHF.

Only a few counts were recorded for this clone. This chain uses TRBV7-2 with TRBJ2-1, with TRBD2 matching 7 bases. After removal of 4 bases from V and 14 bases from J, the junction contained 11 bases not matched to a gene. This CDR3 comprises 13 residues. CDR1 is SGHTA, CDR2 FQGNSA, per germline. CDR3 sequence (DNA): TGTGCCAGCAGCTCAATCCTAAGCGGGATTAAGTTCTTC. Encoded protein: CASSSILSGIKFF.

The chain links TRBV5-4 to TRBJ2-5; the D gene is possibly TRBD1 (5 bases). With 0 bases removed from V and 2 bases from J, the gap between germline ends came to 8 bases. Germline V gene lookup returns CDR1 SGHNT and CDR2 YYREEE (reference sequence). The CDR3 extends over 14 amino acids. This CDR3 is CASSLGQLQETQYF. In DNA, the CDR3 is TGTGCCAGCAGCTTGGGACAGCTTCAAGAGACCCAGTACTTC.

The chain combines TRBV5-1 with TRBJ1-1; the D is unclear. The CDR3 contains 16 residues. The V end lost 0 bases, the J end lost 2 bases, and 14 bases lay between the germline ends. Germline V gene sequence: CDR1 SGHRS, CDR2 YFSETQ. The CDR3: CASSLVATEINTEAFF. The CDR3 nucleotides are TGCGCCAGCAGCTTGGTGGCTACGGAGATCAACACTGAAGCTTTCTTT.